The 25 T cell receptor beta chains below were found in one sample sequenced in a study of T cell changes during pregnancy in multiple sclerosis. Sequenced by immunoSEQ multiplex PCR; TCRdb stores in-frame clones only, minus some. The sample lists about 68,000 clones, roughly nine tenths occurring once. The specimen was peripheral blood, collected in the third trimester of pregnancy. These receptors originate from a female donor with multiple sclerosis, enrolled in a pregnancy study.

The CDR3 loop reads CASSLGAGASTDTQYF. The CDR3 DNA follows: TGTGCCAGCAGCTTAGGCGCGGGGGCAAGCACAGATACGCAGTATTTT. V is TRBV13 and J is TRBJ2-3, with a possible D match to TRBD2 (7 bases). The CDR3 is 16 residues long. Looked up from germline, CDR1 is PRHDT and CDR2 is FYEKMQ (reference sequence). The V end was cut by 0 bases, the J end by 0 bases, with 10 bases between.

The chain uses TRBV5-4 and TRBJ1-2; D might be TRBD1 (6 bases). Germline lookup yields CDR1 SGHNT and CDR2 YYREEE (reference sequence). Trimming pared 5 bases from V and 4 bases from J, leaving 18 bases between. There are 15 residues in the CDR3. CDR3 in amino acids: CASSPSDRTIYGYTF. The CDR3 DNA reads TGTGCCAGCAGTCCCTCGGACAGAACTATCTATGGCTACACCTTC.

This rearrangement joins TRBV7-2 to TRBJ2-7; the D is unclear. The CDR3 loop spans 11 amino acids. The germline CDR1 and CDR2 sequences are SGHTA and FQGNSA. With 5 bases removed from V and 2 bases from J, the gap between germline ends came to 4 bases. CDR3 bases: TGTGCCAGCAGCGCTACCTACGAGCAGTACTTC. Its protein product is CASSATYEQYF. Full variable domain (rest looked up from reference TRBV7-2 and TRBJ2-7): GAGVSQSPSNKVTEKGKDVELRCDPISGHTALYWYRQSLGQGLEFLIYFQGNSAPDKSGLPSDRFSAERTGGSVSTLTIQRTQQEDSAVYLCASSATYEQYFGPGTRLTVT.

The chain links TRBV5-1 to TRBJ1-2; D unresolved. Germline V CDR1 and CDR2: SGHRS, YFSETQ. V lost 4 bases to trimming and J lost 3 bases, with 13 bases between them. The CDR3 has 14 residues. Here the CDR3 reads CASSGSNSDYGYTF. DNA of the CDR3: TGCGCCAGCAGCGGGAGTAACTCGGACTATGGCTACACCTTC.

The chain combines TRBV4-2 with TRBJ1-2; TRBD1 agrees at 8 bases. The V and J ends lost 3 bases and 4 bases, in that order; junction bases with no gene match: 10. The CDR3 is 16 amino acids. Germline V gene sequence: CDR1 LGHNA, CDR2 YNFKEQ. This chain's CDR3 is CASSQGIQGASYGYTF. The CDR3, as DNA: TGTGCCAGCAGCCAGGGAATTCAGGGGGCGAGCTATGGCTACACCTTC.

This sequence joins TRBV4-3 and TRBJ1-2; TRBD1 matches 9 bases. Germline V gives CDR1 LGHNA, CDR2 YSLEER. V lost 0 bases and J lost 5; bases outside the gene matches: 13. The CDR3 has 18 amino acids. The CDR3 DNA sequence: TGCGCCAGCAGCCAAGAATTTTTCGGGACAGGGTTGGGGTATGGCTACACCTTC. Amino acids: CASSQEFFGTGLGYGYTF.

The chain links TRBV25-1 to TRBJ1-5, with D unclear. Trimming stripped 7 bases from V and 6 bases from J, with 10 bases between. Germline-derived CDR1 and CDR2 are MGHDK and SYGVNS. The CDR3 has 12 residues. The DNA of the CDR3 is TGTGCCAGCACACCCTATTCTCAGCCCCAGCATTTT. Its protein product is CASTPYSQPQHF. Based on the CDR3 plus reference TRBV25-1 and TRBJ1-5, the full variable domain is EADIYQTPRYLVIGTGKKITLECSQTMGHDKMYWYQQDPGMELHLIHYSYGVNSTEKGDLSSESTVSRIRTEHFPLTLESARPSHTSQYLCASTPYSQPQHFGDGTRLSIL.

The rearrangement uses TRBV27 and TRBJ1-2; no firm D call. Germline V gene sequence: CDR1 MNHEY, CDR2 SMNVEV (reference sequence). There are 12 residues in the CDR3. Trimming took 6 bases from V and 8 from J, leaving 13 bases between them. CDR3 DNA: TGTGCCAGCAGCCCTATGACCGGGGGCTACACCTTC. Protein product: CASSPMTGGYTF.

The gene calls are TRBV7-9 and TRBJ2-6, with 7 nucleotides matching TRBD2. The junction had 11 bases not matched to a gene; V was cut back by 6 bases and J by 3 bases. Germline V gene data show CDR1 as SEHNR and CDR2 as FQNEAQ (reference sequence). This CDR3 spans 17 amino acids. This chain's CDR3 is CASSSRGRGSGANVLTF. The CDR3 DNA reads as TGTGCCAGCAGTTCCAGAGGGAGGGGTAGTGGGGCCAACGTCCTGACTTTC.

The V and J genes are TRBV30 and TRBJ1-2; no reliable D call. The germline gives CDR1 GTSNPN, CDR2 SVGIG (reference sequence). With 2 bases removed from V and 7 bases from J, the gap between germline ends came to 8 bases. The CDR3 sequence is 11 residues long. CDR3 amino acids: CAWSMEGGYTF. CDR3 nucleotide sequence: TGTGCCTGGAGTATGGAGGGTGGCTACACCTTC.

This clone is a singleton in its sample. The chain is built from TRBV2 and TRBJ2-1; perhaps TRBD2 as D (6 bases). The ends were cut back, 5 bases at V and 4 bases at J, with 12 bases in the middle. Per germline, CDR1 SNHLY and CDR2 FYNNEI. This CDR3 has 14 amino acids. The CDR3 nucleotides are TGTGCCAGCAGTCCGTCTAGCGTGTACAATGAGCAGTTCTTC. This translates into CASSPSSVYNEQFF.

The rearrangement uses TRBV6-1 and TRBJ1-3; possibly TRBD1 for D (6 bases). The CDR3 covers 14 residues. Germline assignment: CDR1 MNHNS and CDR2 SASEGT. The V gene lost 6 bases and the J gene lost 1 base, with 10 bases spanning the gap. The CDR3 region has the DNA TGTGCCAGCAGCCTAAGGGGGTCTGGAAACACCATATATTTT. Protein sequence: CASSLRGSGNTIYF.

CDR3 loop: CASSQQNMNTEAFF. The DNA of the CDR3 is TGTGCCAGCAGCCAACAGAACATGAACACTGAAGCTTTCTTT. The chain has TRBV27 and TRBJ1-1, with D unresolved. From germline, CDR1 is MNHEY and CDR2 SMNVEV (reference sequence). V was trimmed by 6 bases and J by 0 bases, leaving 11 bases between them. There are 14 residues in the CDR3.

The chain links TRBV18 to TRBJ1-1; tentative D call: TRBD1 (6 bases). Germline CDR1 reads KGHSH; CDR2 reads LQKENI. V lost 6 bases to trimming and J lost 2 bases, with 16 bases between them. This CDR3 is 15 amino acids long. DNA of the CDR3: TGTGCCAGCTCTCCTTTGGGACATCTCAACACTGAAGCTTTCTTT. This codes for CASSPLGHLNTEAFF. Supplemented by reference TRBV18 and TRBJ1-1, the full variable domain reads NAGVMQNPRHLVRRRGQEARLRCSPMKGHSHVYWYRQLPEEGLKFMVYLQKENIIDESGMPKERFSAEFPKEGPSILRIQQVVRGDSAAYFCASSPLGHLNTEAFFGQGTRLTVV.

The chain carries TRBV5-1 and TRBJ2-1; TRBD2 agrees at 11 bases. Germline assignment: CDR1 SGHRS and CDR2 YFSETQ. V was clipped by 0 bases and J by 3 bases; unmatched bases: 8. This CDR3 is 18 amino acids long. The DNA for the CDR3 is TGCGCCAGCAGCTTGGCCCGAGGACTAGCGGGCCACTACAATGAGCAGTTCTTC. It encodes CASSLARGLAGHYNEQFF.

This chain uses TRBV30 with TRBJ1-1, with a weak D call TRBD1 (5 bases). The ends were cut back, 2 bases at V and 1 base at J, with 8 bases in the middle. CDR3 size: 13 residues. The V gene's germline CDR1 is GTSNPN and CDR2 SVGIG (reference sequence). The CDR3 sequence: CAWSSQGNTEAFF. As DNA, the CDR3 is TGTGCCTGGAGTAGTCAGGGGAACACTGAAGCTTTCTTT.

The V call is TRBV13, the J call TRBJ2-2, with a tentative D call TRBD2 (6 bases). The CDR3 is 16 residues long. V was trimmed by 5 bases and J by 5 bases, leaving 18 bases between them. Germline-derived CDR1 and CDR2 are PRHDT and FYEKMQ (reference sequence). CDR3 protein: CASSALWGVRTGELFF. The DNA of the CDR3 is TGTGCCAGCAGCGCTTTATGGGGGGTTCGGACCGGGGAGCTGTTTTTT.

The chain employs TRBV5-4 and TRBJ1-5; 11 nucleotides align to TRBD1. The CDR3 totals 20 residues. Germline CDR1 and CDR2: SGHNT and YYREEE (reference sequence). Losses at the gene ends were 2 bases for V and 9 bases for J; bases not matched to a gene: 22. This CDR3 reads CASSLRTGGFGGRVSGPQHF. In DNA, the CDR3 is TGTGCCAGCAGCTTACGGACAGGGGGCTTCGGCGGTCGGGTCAGTGGGCCCCAGCATTTT.

V and J are TRBV4-2 and TRBJ2-7; TRBD1 matches 9 bases. Germline trimming cut 2 bases from V and 2 bases from J; bases unmatched to any gene: 7. Germline CDR1 and CDR2: LGHNA and YNFKEQ. This CDR3 is built from 16 residues. The CDR3 DNA reads as TGTGCCAGCAGCCAAACCGGCGGGACAGGGACCTACGAGCAGTACTTC. Its translation is CASSQTGGTGTYEQYF.

This clone came up once. The rearrangement joins TRBV4-2 to TRBJ2-1, with a possible D match to TRBD2 (5 bases). CDR3 size: 16 residues. Germline V gene sequence: CDR1 LGHNA, CDR2 YNFKEQ. Deletions cut 4 bases from V and 3 bases from J, with 16 bases between. Here the CDR3 reads CASSPLGVTNYNEQFF. The CDR3 DNA reads as TGTGCCAGCAGCCCCCTGGGAGTTACAAACTACAATGAGCAGTTCTTC.

The gene calls are TRBV7-2 and TRBJ2-1, with TRBD2 matching 12 bases. Germline CDR1 reads SGHTA; CDR2 reads FQGNSA. After removal of 2 bases from V and 3 bases from J, the junction contained 8 bases not matched to a gene. The CDR3 has 18 residues. The chain's CDR3 is CASSLPPSGRAFYNEQFF. Here the CDR3 DNA reads TGTGCCAGCAGCTTACCCCCTAGCGGGAGGGCCTTCTACAATGAGCAGTTCTTC.

The J gene is TRBJ2-7, the V gene TRBV4-3; the D is unclear. Between the trimmed V and J ends, which lost 0 bases and 0 bases, there was a span of 9 bases. Germline loops: CDR1 LGHNA, CDR2 YSLEER. The CDR3 totals 15 residues. The CDR3 loop reads CASSQDVRSSYEQYF. The DNA of the CDR3 is TGCGCCAGCAGCCAAGACGTCCGGAGCTCCTACGAGCAGTACTTC.

This chain connects TRBV7-7 to TRBJ2-3, with TRBD1 matching 10 bases. This CDR3 has 16 residues. The germline gives CDR1 SSHAT, CDR2 FNYEAQ (reference sequence). With V trimmed by 0 bases and J by 2 bases, 2 bases remained unmatched. CDR3 region: CASSLATGGPTDTQYF. In DNA form, the CDR3 reads TGTGCCAGCAGCTTAGCGACAGGGGGCCCCACAGATACGCAGTATTTT.

The V and J genes are TRBV28 and TRBJ2-5; weak D call: TRBD1 (5 bases). The V end was cut by 8 bases, the J end by 0 bases, with 13 bases between. The CDR3 sequence is 14 residues long. The germline V gene encodes CDR1 MDHEN and CDR2 SYDVKM. CDR3 amino acids: CASGYWTNQETQYF. DNA of the CDR3: TGTGCCAGCGGCTACTGGACAAACCAAGAGACCCAGTACTTC.

The J gene is TRBJ1-6, the V gene TRBV2, with unresolved D. CDR1 is SNHLY, CDR2 FYNNEI, per germline. The CDR3 is 15 amino acids. V lost 4 bases, J lost 3 bases, and 10 bases lay in between. CDR3 in DNA: TGTGCCAGCAGTGGGGAGCGGTTCTATAATTCACCCCTCCACTTT. This translates into CASSGERFYNSPLHF.